Below, one T cell receptor (beta chain) is given with its context. CDR3 length: 13 amino acids. Germline V CDR1 and CDR2: SGHTA, FQGNSA. Trimming took 1 base from V and 5 from J, leaving 8 bases between them. TCRdb processed the RT-PCR reads anew with MiXCR; each CDR3 protein has one entry. The sample lists about 680,000 distinct CDR3 sequences, approximately 15% occurring once. This receptor was obtained from a female donor in good health, serving as a healthy control. The rearrangement joins TRBV7-2 to TRBJ1-1; the D is unclear. Input material: memory CD4+ T cells from blood. The CDR3 coding sequence is TGTGCCAGCAGCTTAGGGGGTGAAACTGAAGCTTTCTTT. Translated: CASSLGGETEAFF.